This T cell receptor (beta chain) was recovered during a study of technical replicates of blood from a handful of donors. Clones were sequenced by immunoSEQ multiplex PCR, and TCRdb holds only the in-frame ones, with some missing. Seen here are 76,000 or so clones, 91% observed once, and the top ten hold around 0.24%. The sample consisted of T cells isolated from PBMCs. This TCR was recovered from a human donor in good health.

CDR3 DNA sequence: TGTGCCAGCGGGACAGTAAACACTGAAGCTTTCTTT. Translation gives CASGTVNTEAFF. The chain has TRBV7-8 and TRBJ1-1; 7 bases fit TRBD1. The germline V gene has CDR1 SGHVS and CDR2 FQNEAQ. The CDR3 contains 12 residues. V gave up 8 bases and J gave up 2 bases; unmatched junction bases: 2.